This T cell receptor beta chain stems from a study of blood T cell repertoires in COVID-19. Repertoires were generated with immunoSEQ multiplex PCR, while TCRdb's copy carries only in-frame clones and drops some. The data contain around 180,000 clones, roughly 84% of them singletons. This clone was seen only a few times. CDR1 is GTSNPN and CDR2 is SVGIG in the germline V gene (reference sequence). This CDR3 contains 16 residues. Trimming took 2 bases from V and 0 from J, leaving 14 bases between them. V usage is TRBV30 and J usage is TRBJ1-5, with TRBD1 as a possible D gene (6 bases). The TCR sequence derives from a person between 65 and 79 years old with COVID-19, enrolled during active disease. Input material: peripheral blood. As DNA, the CDR3 is TGTGCCTGGAGTCCAGGGGAGGGGCTTAGCAATCAGCCCCAGCATTTT. Translation gives CAWSPGEGLSNQPQHF.